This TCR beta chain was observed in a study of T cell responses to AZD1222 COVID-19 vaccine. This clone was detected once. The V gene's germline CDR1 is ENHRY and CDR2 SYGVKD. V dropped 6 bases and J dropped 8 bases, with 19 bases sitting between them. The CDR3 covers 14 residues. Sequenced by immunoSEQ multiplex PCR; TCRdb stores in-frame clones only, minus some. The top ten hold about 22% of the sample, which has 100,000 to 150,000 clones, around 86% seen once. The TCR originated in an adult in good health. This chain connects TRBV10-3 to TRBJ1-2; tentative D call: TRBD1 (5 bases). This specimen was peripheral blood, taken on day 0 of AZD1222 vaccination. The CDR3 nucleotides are TGTGCCATCAGCCCTAGACAGTCCCAACTGGGCTACACCTTC. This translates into CAISPRQSQLGYTF.